Only one count was recorded for the clone carrying this TCR beta chain. This sample is drawn from a study of T cell changes during pregnancy in multiple sclerosis. Method: immunoSEQ multiplex PCR; TCRdb's copy keeps in-frame clones and lacks some. The sample yields about 80,000 clones, 94% seen once. CDR1 and CDR2 from the germline V gene are MNHNS and SASEGT. The CDR3 is made up of 14 amino acids. Trimming left V 6 bases short and J 5 bases short, with 14 bases between. The J gene is TRBJ1-5, the V gene TRBV6-1; D is possibly TRBD1 (6 bases). The clonotype originates from a female donor in good health, enrolled as a control in a pregnancy study. The sequences come from peripheral blood, collected in the second trimester of pregnancy. The DNA for the CDR3 is TGTGCCAGCAGCGAAACAGGGATTTATCAGCCCCAGCATTTT. Its protein product is CASSETGIYQPQHF.